This T cell receptor beta chain was sequenced in a study of T cell changes during pregnancy in multiple sclerosis. V lost 2 bases, J lost 10 bases, and 13 bases stayed unmatched. CDR3 size: 17 residues. Germline loops: CDR1 SGHNT, CDR2 YYREEE (reference sequence). Assay used: immunoSEQ multiplex PCR; TCRdb lists only in-frame clones, some missing. The data contain 45,000 or so clones, nearly 90% of them seen just once; the ten biggest clones take up 1% to 1.5%. The TCR originated in a female donor with multiple sclerosis, enrolled in a pregnancy study. This chain uses TRBV5-4 with TRBJ2-1; TRBD2 matches 12 bases. Material: CD4+ T cells from peripheral blood mononuclear cells, obtained after pregnancy. The CDR3 DNA sequence: TGTGCCAGCAGCTTAAGTTCTTTTCTAGCGGGAGGGCGGGAGCAGTTCTTC. It yields the protein CASSLSSFLAGGREQFF. Drawing the rest from reference TRBV5-4 and TRBJ2-1, the complete variable domain is ETGVTQSPTHLIKTRGQQVTLRCSSQSGHNTVSWYQQALGQGPQFIFQYYREEENGRGNFPPRFSGLQFPNYSSELNVNALELDDSALYLCASSLSSFLAGGREQFFGPGTRLTVL.